These 26 T cell receptor beta chains were all obtained from the same sample, sequenced in a study of glioma-infiltrating T cells. Using RNA template, CDR3s of TCR alpha and beta were amplified with iRepertoire arm-PCR. Via MiXCR, TCRdb re-called the multiplex PCR reads, giving one row per CDR3 protein. The table includes 100,000 to 150,000 distinct CDR3 sequences, roughly 23% detected once. Input material: glioma tissue, nonneoplastic brain tissue, or PBMCs (not recorded which). The receptors were sampled from a human donor with low-grade glioma or glioblastoma, undergoing nonglioma brain surgery, or in good health (not recorded which).

Many counts were recorded for this clonotype. The genes are TRBV6-1 and TRBJ2-4; 8 bases map to TRBD2. The CDR3 totals 12 residues. Germline loops: CDR1 MNHNS, CDR2 SASEGT. The V gene end was trimmed by 4 bases and the J gene end by 7 bases; junction bases not matched to a gene: 0. CDR3 coding DNA: TGTGCCAGCAGTGGACTAGCGAACATTCAGTACTTC. This gives the protein CASSGLANIQYF.

DNA for the CDR3: TGTGCCAGCAGCCGGGACAGAGTGGGTACTGAAGCTTTCTTT. It codes for CASSRDRVGTEAFF. The V gene is TRBV7-9, the J gene TRBJ1-1; 7 bases are shared with TRBD1. CDR3 length equals 14 residues. CDR1 is SEHNR, CDR2 FQNEAQ, per germline (reference sequence). V trimming: 5 bases; J trimming: 5 bases; junction bases outside the gene matches: 8.

The table lists this clonotype with a few counts. Being one base from a much bigger clone, this may be a read error. The chain is built from TRBV7-2 and TRBJ2-3, with D unclear. This CDR3 spans 12 amino acids. Germline loops: CDR1 SGHTA, CDR2 FQGNSA. V lost 8 bases and J 7 bases, leaving 13 bases between the germline ends. Here the CDR3 reads CASRLDANTQYF. The DNA for the CDR3 is TGTGCCAGCCGCCTCGACGCGAATACGCAGTATTTT.

This clonotype came up many times. The V call is TRBV28, the J call TRBJ2-7; no definite D call. The V gene's germline CDR1 is MDHEN and CDR2 SYDVKM. The CDR3 contains 13 residues. V was clipped by 5 bases and J by 2 bases, with 10 bases between them. The CDR3 region has the DNA TGTGCCAGCAGTCGAACAGAGCCCTACGAGCAGTACTTC. This codes for CASSRTEPYEQYF.

This chain joins TRBV7-2 and TRBJ2-6; D call uncertain. Germline V lookup: CDR1 SGHTA, CDR2 FQGNSA. The CDR3 contains 16 residues. Deletions cut 6 bases from V and 0 bases from J, with 12 bases between. CDR3 nucleotide sequence: TGTGCCAGCAGTCTTGTTGGTGGCTCTGGGGCCAACGTCCTGACTTTC. Translation: CASSLVGGSGANVLTF.

This clonotype has a handful of counts. The chain combines TRBV5-5 with TRBJ2-3; 8 positions agree with TRBD2. V gave up 2 bases and J gave up 4 bases; unmatched junction bases: 12. Germline values: CDR1 SGHKS, CDR2 YYEKEE (reference sequence). The CDR3 extends over 17 amino acids. In nucleotides, the CDR3 is TGTGCCAGCAGCTTTCCTACCCGCGCGGGAGGCCCAGATACGCAGTATTTT. Translation gives CASSFPTRAGGPDTQYF.

The chain has TRBV4-3 and TRBJ2-5; tentative D call: TRBD2 (6 bases). CDR1 and CDR2 (germline): LGHNA, YSLEER. V lost 0 bases to trimming and J lost 2 bases, with 10 bases between them. The CDR3 runs 15 residues. CDR3 amino acids: CASSQDRGRQETQYF. The CDR3 nucleotides read TGCGCCAGCAGCCAAGATCGGGGGAGACAAGAGACCCAGTACTTC.

A word on this clonotype: Since a much larger clone is just one base distant, this may be a read error. The J gene is TRBJ1-2, the V gene TRBV5-1; a weak D match, TRBD1 (5 bases). The germline V gene encodes CDR1 SGHRS and CDR2 YFSETQ. CDR3 size: 13 residues. DNA for the CDR3: TGCGCCACCAGCTTGTTGGGGGAGTTTGGCTACACCTTC. Translated, it gives CATSLLGEFGYTF.

A word on this clonotype: A much bigger clone sits one base away, suggesting this may be a read error. The chain employs TRBV29-1 and TRBJ2-7, with 10 bases aligning to TRBD1. The CDR3 has 14 residues. The germline gives CDR1 SQVTM, CDR2 ANQGSEA. V shed 8 bases, J shed 3 bases, and the junction held 10 bases outside the gene matches. For the CDR3, the DNA is TGCAGCTTCTCCGGGTGGGACAGGGGCTACGAGCAGTACTTC. Its translation is CSFSGWDRGYEQYF.

This clonotype has a count of ten or more. The CDR3 DNA sequence: TGCAGTGCTAGTATGGACAGGGTGAATCAGCCCCAGCATTTT. Its protein is CSASMDRVNQPQHF. The rearrangement joins TRBV20-1 to TRBJ1-5; TRBD1 matches at 8 bases. Germline V gene lookup returns CDR1 DFQATT and CDR2 SNEGSKA (reference sequence). The V segment lost 3 bases and the J segment 4 bases; nucleotides outside the gene matches: 5. The CDR3 has 14 residues.

This clonotype has just one count. With a much larger clone just one base away, this may be a read error. The chain links TRBV5-1 to TRBJ2-3, with 10 bases lining up with TRBD2. Trimming took 5 bases from V and 3 from J; bases not matched to a gene: 0. Germline CDR1 SGHRS, CDR2 YFSETQ. CDR3 length: 13 residues. Here the CDR3 reads CASRLAGTDTQYF. The CDR3 region has the DNA TGCGCCAGCAGACTAGCGGGAACAGATACGCAGTATTTT.

This clonotype was observed a handful of times. In nucleotides, the CDR3 is TGTGCCAGCAGTTTGCCCCTAGCGGGAGTACTTGAGCAGTTCTTC. Translated, it gives CASSLPLAGVLEQFF. The V gene is TRBV12-3 or TRBV12-4, the J gene TRBJ2-1; TRBD2 matches at 10 bases. V gave up 3 bases and J gave up 9 bases; unmatched junction bases: 8. This CDR3 has 15 amino acids.

This clonotype was seen once. A read error is possible here, since a much larger clone lies one base away. The CDR3 nucleotides read TGTGCCAGTAGTATATTAGTAGCGGGGAACTACGAGCAGTACTTC. This sequence encodes CASSILVAGNYEQYF. The rearrangement links TRBV19 to TRBJ2-7; 8 bases fit TRBD2. The CDR3 has 15 amino acids. The germline V gene encodes CDR1 LNHDA and CDR2 SQIVND (reference sequence). The trim removed 2 bases at V and 3 bases at J, leaving 6 bases unmatched.

The rearrangement uses TRBV6-1 and TRBJ2-5, with 8 bases aligning to TRBD2. Germline lookup yields CDR1 MNHNS and CDR2 SASEGT. This CDR3 has 15 residues. With V trimmed by 8 bases and J by 4 bases, 12 bases remained unmatched. For the CDR3, the DNA is TGTGCCAGCGTAACCGGACTAGCAGGAGGAGAGACCCAGTACTTC. It encodes CASVTGLAGGETQYF.

In its sample, this clonotype was seen many times. The V and J genes are TRBV28 and TRBJ2-7; 7 bases match TRBD2. The CDR3 length is 14 residues. Germline V CDR1 and CDR2: MDHEN, SYDVKM. V lost 3 bases, J lost 4 bases, and 6 bases stayed unmatched. CDR3 in amino acids: CASSFFAGDYEQYF. In nucleotides, the CDR3 is TGTGCCAGCAGTTTTTTTGCGGGGGATTACGAGCAGTACTTC.

This clonotype occurred many times. V and J are TRBV6-1 and TRBJ2-7, with 11 positions matching TRBD2. This CDR3 contains 15 residues. Unmatched junction bases numbered 4, after V lost 6 bases and J lost 0 bases. Per the germline V gene, CDR1 is MNHNS and CDR2 is SASEGT. The CDR3 coding sequence is TGTGCCAGCAGGCTAGCGGGAGGCGACTCCTACGAGCAGTACTTC. It is translated as CASRLAGGDSYEQYF.

The chain recombines TRBV6-5 with TRBJ2-1; D unclear. The V gene lost 11 bases and the J gene lost 15 bases, with 29 bases spanning the gap. Germline CDR1 is MNHEY and CDR2 is SVGAGI. This CDR3 contains 14 residues. Here the CDR3 DNA reads TGTGCCCGCCGTGTCCCGGTCGTCTCCCCTGCGCCGTTCTTC. Translated: CARRVPVVSPAPFF.

This clonotype was recorded at least ten times. The V gene is TRBV15, the J gene TRBJ1-3; no firm D call. Germline V lookup: CDR1 LNHNV, CDR2 YYDKDF (reference sequence). The CDR3 consists of 15 residues. V was clipped by 1 base and J by 0 bases, with 7 bases between them. As DNA, the CDR3 is TGTGCCACCAGCAGAGGACCGAGCTCTGGAAACACCATATATTTT. It yields the protein CATSRGPSSGNTIYF.

CDR3 sequence (DNA): TGCGACAGTAGCCAAGATGGGGGGACTAGCACTTACGAGCAGTACTTC. It yields the protein CDSSQDGGTSTYEQYF. This chain links TRBV4-1 with TRBJ2-7, with 9 nucleotides matching TRBD2. The CDR3 totals 16 residues. Per the germline V gene, CDR1 is MGHRA and CDR2 is YSYEKL.

This clonotype was recorded a few times. The genes are TRBV7-9 and TRBJ2-7; possible D gene TRBD2, 8 bases. CDR3 length equals 17 residues. Germline values: CDR1 SEHNR, CDR2 FQNEAQ (reference sequence). V lost 2 bases, J lost 0 bases, and 17 bases lay in between. The CDR3 coding sequence is TGTGCCAGCAGCTTACGGGGGGGGGGACAGTACTCCTACGAGCAGTACTTC. It yields the protein CASSLRGGGQYSYEQYF.

In this sample, this clonotype turned up once. This may stem from a read error, because a much larger clone lies one nucleotide away. The chain couples TRBV24-1 to TRBJ2-4; 8 nucleotides match TRBD1. The CDR3 runs 14 residues. The germline gives CDR1 KGHDR, CDR2 SFDVKD. The CDR3 loop is CATSSGQGQNTQYF. The CDR3 coding sequence is TGTGCCACGAGTTCCGGACAGGGCCAAAACACTCAGTACTTC.

Ten or more counts support this clonotype. V is TRBV19 and J is TRBJ1-4, with D uncertain. The CDR3 has 14 amino acids. The V end was cut by 3 bases, the J end by 8 bases, with 13 bases between. Germline CDR1 LNHDA, CDR2 SQIVND (reference sequence). The CDR3 sequence: CASSIEQNGEKLFF. CDR3 nucleotide sequence: TGTGCCAGTAGTATCGAACAGAACGGGGAAAAACTGTTTTTT.

This clonotype was recorded many times. The CDR3 loop reads CASSLSSGTTNEKLFF. The CDR3 DNA reads TGTGCCAGCAGCCTTTCTTCCGGGACGACTAATGAAAAACTGTTTTTT. This chain joins TRBV28 and TRBJ1-4; D is possibly TRBD1 (5 bases). Per germline, CDR1 MDHEN and CDR2 SYDVKM. The CDR3 length is 16 residues. The ends were cut back, 6 bases at V and 2 bases at J, with 16 bases in the middle.

With respect to this clonotype: A junction end diverges from the germline sequence, so it may reflect a read error. This chain links TRBV7-2 with TRBJ2-5; 7 bases line up with TRBD2. Germline values: CDR1 SGHTA, CDR2 FQGNSA. CDR3 length equals 15 residues. In DNA form, the CDR3 reads TGCGCCAGCAGCTTAGCGGGCCAGGAGCAGGAGACCCAGTACTTC. This encodes CASSLAGQEQETQYF.

In regard to this clonotype: At one of its ends the junction is not consistent with the germline gene, which may arise from a read error. The chain employs TRBV5-1 and TRBJ2-3; D might be TRBD2 (5 bases). Germline V gene sequence: CDR1 SGHRS, CDR2 YFSETQ. The CDR3 length is 14 residues. The CDR3 DNA sequence: TGCGCCAGCAGCTTAGGACTTCGCACAGATAAGCAGTATTTT. Its protein product is CASSLGLRTDKQYF.

This clonotype was counted many times. V usage is TRBV7-2 and J usage is TRBJ2-3, with no clear D. With 5 bases removed from V and 0 bases from J, the gap between germline ends came to 12 bases. Per the germline V gene, CDR1 is SGHTA and CDR2 is FQGNSA. CDR3 length: 15 residues. The CDR3 DNA reads as TGTGCCAGCAGCCCGAACTCCATTAGCACAGATACGCAGTATTTT. Encoded protein: CASSPNSISTDTQYF.